This TCR beta chain comes out of a study of blood T cell repertoires in COVID-19. Living in 25 or so US areas, the participants were between roughly 18 and 90 years of age. Authors' data handling: For nucleated cells, counts were estimated from reference gene primer amplification. Clones were read by immunoSEQ multiplex PCR, and TCRdb kept only the in-frame ones, dropping some. The DNA was the basis for D and trimming; V, J and clone size are from that table. This table holds 150,000 to 200,000 clones, over 80% found once. CDR3 length equals 14 residues. Germline assignment: CDR1 SQVTM and CDR2 ANQGSEA. V lost 0 bases and J lost 2, with 10 bases in between. The sample holds a few counts of this clone.

The sequenced material came from PBMCs or T cells enriched from blood (not recorded which). This receptor was identified in a woman aged 60-70 years who had recovered from COVID-19. This chain uses TRBV29-1 with TRBJ1-2; D ambiguous. The CDR3 sequence: CSVEDFPGNYGYTF. The CDR3 DNA sequence: TGCAGCGTTGAAGATTTCCCAGGAAACTATGGCTACACCTTC. Full variable domain (outside the CDR3, taken from reference TRBV29-1 and TRBJ1-2): SAVISQKPSRDICQRGTSLTIQCQVDSQVTMMFWYRQQPGQSLTLIATANQGSEATYESGFVIDKFPISRPNLTFSTLTVSNMSPEDSSIYLCSVEDFPGNYGYTFGSGTRLTVV.